This section outlines one T cell receptor beta chain sequence together with its context. The PCR was carried out with 60 Vbeta primers and 13 Jbeta primers. Produced via immunoSEQ multiplex PCR; TCRdb's table is partial and in-frame only. The sample includes under 200,000 clones, approximately 86% of them seen just once. The sample belongs to a study of cytomegalovirus exposure and HLA in healthy donors. Whole-study context: Falling in the Caucasian-associated ancestry cluster were 81% of about 400 genotyped donors.

Germline CDR1 and CDR2: SNHLY and FYNNEI. The CDR3 totals 15 residues. The V and J ends lost 4 bases and 4 bases, in that order; junction bases with no gene match: 6. The source of this sequence is a woman in her twenties or thirties in good health and CMV-seronegative. J is TRBJ2-2 and V is TRBV2; 7 bases agree with TRBD2. What was sequenced was PBMCs. The CDR3 loop is CASSVGDYFTGELFF. In DNA form, the CDR3 reads TGTGCCAGCAGTGTAGGGGACTACTTCACCGGGGAGCTGTTTTTT.